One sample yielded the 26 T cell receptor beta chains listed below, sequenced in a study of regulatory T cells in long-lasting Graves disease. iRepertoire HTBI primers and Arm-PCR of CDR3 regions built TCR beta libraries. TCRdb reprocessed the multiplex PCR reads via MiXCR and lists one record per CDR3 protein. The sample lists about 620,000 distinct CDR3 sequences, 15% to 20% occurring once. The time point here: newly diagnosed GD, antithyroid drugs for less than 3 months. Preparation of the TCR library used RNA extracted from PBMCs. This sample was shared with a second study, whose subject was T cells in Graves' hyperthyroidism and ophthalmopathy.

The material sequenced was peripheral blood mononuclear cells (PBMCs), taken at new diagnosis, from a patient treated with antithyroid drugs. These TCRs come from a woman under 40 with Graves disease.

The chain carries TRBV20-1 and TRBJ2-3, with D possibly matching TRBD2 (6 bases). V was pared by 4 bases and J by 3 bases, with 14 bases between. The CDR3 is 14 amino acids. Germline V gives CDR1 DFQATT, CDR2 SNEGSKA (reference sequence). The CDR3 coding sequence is TGCAGTGCTAAGGTCGGGAGTGGGACAGATACGCAGTATTTT. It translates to CSAKVGSGTDTQYF.

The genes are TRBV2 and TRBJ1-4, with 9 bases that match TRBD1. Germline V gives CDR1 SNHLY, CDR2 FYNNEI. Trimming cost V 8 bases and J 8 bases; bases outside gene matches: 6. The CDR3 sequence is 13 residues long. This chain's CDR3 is CASRIGTGEKLFF. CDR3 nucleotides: TGTGCCAGCCGAATAGGGACAGGGGAAAAACTGTTTTTT.

For the CDR3, the DNA is TGTGCCAGCAGCCGCCCCGGGACAGGGCGCTATTGGCATTTT. Encoded protein: CASSRPGTGRYWHF. The chain combines TRBV2 with TRBJ1-5, with 9 bases identical to TRBD1. Germline V gene data show CDR1 as SNHLY and CDR2 as FYNNEI. This CDR3 is built from 14 residues. With V trimmed by 6 bases and J by 15 bases, 15 bases remained unmatched.

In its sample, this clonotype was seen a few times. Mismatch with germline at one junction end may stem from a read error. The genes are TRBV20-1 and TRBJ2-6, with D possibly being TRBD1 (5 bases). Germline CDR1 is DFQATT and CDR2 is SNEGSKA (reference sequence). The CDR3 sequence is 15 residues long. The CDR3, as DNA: TGCAGTGCGAGATTCTGGGGCTCTGGGGCCAACATCCTGACTTTC. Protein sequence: CSARFWGSGANILTF.

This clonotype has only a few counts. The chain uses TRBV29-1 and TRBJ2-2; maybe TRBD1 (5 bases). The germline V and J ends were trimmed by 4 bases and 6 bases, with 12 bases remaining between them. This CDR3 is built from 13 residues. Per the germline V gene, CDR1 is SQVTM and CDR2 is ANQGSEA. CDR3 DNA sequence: TGCAGCGTTGGTGCCTCAGGGTCCGGGGAGCTGTTTTTT. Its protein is CSVGASGSGELFF.

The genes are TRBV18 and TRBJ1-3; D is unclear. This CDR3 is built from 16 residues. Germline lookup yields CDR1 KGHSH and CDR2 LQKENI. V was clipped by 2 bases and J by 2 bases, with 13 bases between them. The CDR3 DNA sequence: TGTGCCAGCTCACCAAACGCGGGTGACGCTGGAAACACCATATATTTT. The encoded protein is CASSPNAGDAGNTIYF.

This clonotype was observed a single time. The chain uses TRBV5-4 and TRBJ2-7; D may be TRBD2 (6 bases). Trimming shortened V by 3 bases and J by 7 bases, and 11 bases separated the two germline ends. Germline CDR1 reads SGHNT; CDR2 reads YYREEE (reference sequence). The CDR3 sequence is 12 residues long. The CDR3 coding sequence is TGTGCCAGCAGCTCACTCGCGGGGGAGCAGTACTTC. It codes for CASSSLAGEQYF.

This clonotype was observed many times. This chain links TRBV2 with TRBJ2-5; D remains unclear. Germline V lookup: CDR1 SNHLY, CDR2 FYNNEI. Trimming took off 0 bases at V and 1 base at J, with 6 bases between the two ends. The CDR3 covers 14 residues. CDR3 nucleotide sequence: TGTGCCAGCAGTGAAGCCAGGCTCCAAGAGACCCAGTACTTC. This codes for CASSEARLQETQYF.

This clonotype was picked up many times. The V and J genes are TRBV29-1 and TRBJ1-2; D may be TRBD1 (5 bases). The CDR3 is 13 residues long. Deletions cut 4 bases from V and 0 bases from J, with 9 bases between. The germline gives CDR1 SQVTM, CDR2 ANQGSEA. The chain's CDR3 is CSVGRGTNYGYTF. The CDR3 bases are TGCAGCGTTGGAAGGGGCACTAACTATGGCTACACCTTC.

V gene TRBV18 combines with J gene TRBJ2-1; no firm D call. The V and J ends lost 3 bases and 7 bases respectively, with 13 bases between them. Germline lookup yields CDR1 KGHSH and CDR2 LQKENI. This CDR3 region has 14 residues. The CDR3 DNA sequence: TGTGCCAGCTCACCGTTGGGATCTACGAATGAGCAGTTCTTC. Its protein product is CASSPLGSTNEQFF.

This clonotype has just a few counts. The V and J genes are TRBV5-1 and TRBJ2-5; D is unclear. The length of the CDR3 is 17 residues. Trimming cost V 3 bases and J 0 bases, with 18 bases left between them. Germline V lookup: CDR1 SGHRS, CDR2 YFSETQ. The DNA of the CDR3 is TGCGCCAGCAGCTCTCCGAGTGGTTTCGAGTACCAAGAGACCCAGTACTTC. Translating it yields CASSSPSGFEYQETQYF.

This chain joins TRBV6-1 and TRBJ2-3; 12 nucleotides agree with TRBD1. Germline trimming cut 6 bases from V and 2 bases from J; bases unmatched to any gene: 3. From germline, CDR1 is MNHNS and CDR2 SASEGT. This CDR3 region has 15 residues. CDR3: CASSWDRGLTDTQYF. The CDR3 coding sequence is TGTGCCAGCAGCTGGGACAGGGGGCTCACAGATACGCAGTATTTT.

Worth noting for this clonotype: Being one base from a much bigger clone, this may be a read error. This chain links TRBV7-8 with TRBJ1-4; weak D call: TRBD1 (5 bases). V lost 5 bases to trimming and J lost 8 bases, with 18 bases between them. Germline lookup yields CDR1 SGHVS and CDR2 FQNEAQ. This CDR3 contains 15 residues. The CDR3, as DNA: TGTGCCAGCAGCCCGGGGGACTCCGCGAAAGAAAAACTGTTTTTT. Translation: CASSPGDSAKEKLFF.

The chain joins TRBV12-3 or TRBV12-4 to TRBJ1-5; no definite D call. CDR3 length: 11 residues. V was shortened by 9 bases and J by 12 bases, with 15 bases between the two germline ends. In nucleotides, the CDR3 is TGTGCCAGACTTAGCAATCAGTTCCAGCATTTT. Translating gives CARLSNQFQHF.

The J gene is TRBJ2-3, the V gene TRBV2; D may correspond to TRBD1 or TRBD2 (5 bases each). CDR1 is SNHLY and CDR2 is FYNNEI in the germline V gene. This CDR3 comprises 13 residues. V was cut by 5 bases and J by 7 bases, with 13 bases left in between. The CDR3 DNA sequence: TGTGCCAGCAGTTTTTTGTGGGGGAATACGCAGTATTTT. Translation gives CASSFLWGNTQYF. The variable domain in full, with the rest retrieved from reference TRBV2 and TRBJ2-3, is EPEVTQTPSHQVTQMGQEVILRCVPISNHLYFYWYRQILGQKVEFLVSFYNNEISEKSEIFDDQFSVERPDGSNFTLKIRSTKLEDSAMYFCASSFLWGNTQYFGPGTRLTVL.

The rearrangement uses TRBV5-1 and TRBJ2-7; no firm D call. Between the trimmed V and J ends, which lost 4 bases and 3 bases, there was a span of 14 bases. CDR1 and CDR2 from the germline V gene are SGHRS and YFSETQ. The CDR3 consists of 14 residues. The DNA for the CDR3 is TGCGCCAGCAGCCGCCAGGCGTTAGACTACGAGCAGTACTTC. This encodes CASSRQALDYEQYF.

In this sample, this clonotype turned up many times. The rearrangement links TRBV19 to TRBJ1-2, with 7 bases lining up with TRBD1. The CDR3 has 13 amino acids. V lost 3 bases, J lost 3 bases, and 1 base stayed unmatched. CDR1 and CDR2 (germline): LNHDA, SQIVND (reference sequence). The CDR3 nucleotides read TGTGCCAGTAGTATTGGACAGGACTATGGCTACACCTTC. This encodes CASSIGQDYGYTF.

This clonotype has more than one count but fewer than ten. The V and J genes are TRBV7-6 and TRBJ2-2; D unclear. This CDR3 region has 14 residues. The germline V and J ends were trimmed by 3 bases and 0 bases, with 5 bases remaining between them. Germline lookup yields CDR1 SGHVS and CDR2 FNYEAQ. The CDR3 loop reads CASSFFTNTGELFF. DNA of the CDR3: TGTGCCAGCAGCTTTTTTACGAACACCGGGGAGCTGTTTTTT.

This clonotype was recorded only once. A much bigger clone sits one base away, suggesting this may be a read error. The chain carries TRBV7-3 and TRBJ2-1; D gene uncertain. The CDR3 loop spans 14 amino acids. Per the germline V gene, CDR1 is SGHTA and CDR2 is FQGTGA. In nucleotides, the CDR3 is TGTGCCAGCAGCTTTACTGGCGCCAGTAATGAGCGGTTCTTC. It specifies CASSFTGASNERFF.

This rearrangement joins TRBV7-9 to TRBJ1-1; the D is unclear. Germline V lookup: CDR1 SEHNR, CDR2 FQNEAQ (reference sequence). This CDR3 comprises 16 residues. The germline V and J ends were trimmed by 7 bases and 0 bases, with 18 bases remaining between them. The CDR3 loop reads CASTFPTVVMNTEAFF. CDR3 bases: TGTGCCAGCACCTTCCCAACGGTAGTCATGAACACTGAAGCTTTCTTT.

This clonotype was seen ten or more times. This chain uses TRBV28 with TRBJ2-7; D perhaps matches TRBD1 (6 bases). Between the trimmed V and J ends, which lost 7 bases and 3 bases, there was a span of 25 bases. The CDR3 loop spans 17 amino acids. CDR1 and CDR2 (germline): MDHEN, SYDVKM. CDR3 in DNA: TGTGCCAGCATCACTGGGGGCAGTCGACCGCCCAACTACGAGCAGTACTTC. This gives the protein CASITGGSRPPNYEQYF. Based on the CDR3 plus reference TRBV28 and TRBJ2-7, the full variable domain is DVKVTQSSRYLVKRTGEKVFLECVQDMDHENMFWYRQDPGLGLRLIYFSYDVKMKEKGDIPEGYSVSREKKERFSLILESASTNQTSMYLCASITGGSRPPNYEQYFGPGTRLTVT.

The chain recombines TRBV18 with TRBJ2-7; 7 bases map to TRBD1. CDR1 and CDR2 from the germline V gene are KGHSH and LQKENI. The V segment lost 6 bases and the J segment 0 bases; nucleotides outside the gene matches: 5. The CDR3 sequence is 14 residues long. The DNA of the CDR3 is TGTGCCAGCTCGATTGGGACAGTCTCCTACGAGCAGTACTTC. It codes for CASSIGTVSYEQYF.

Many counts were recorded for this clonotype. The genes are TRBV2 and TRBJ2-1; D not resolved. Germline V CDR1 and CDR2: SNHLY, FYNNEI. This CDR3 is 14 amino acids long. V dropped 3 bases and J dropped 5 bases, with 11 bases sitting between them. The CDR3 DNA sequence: TGTGCCAGCAGTGACTGGGGTCGGGACAATGAGCAGTTCTTC. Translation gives CASSDWGRDNEQFF.

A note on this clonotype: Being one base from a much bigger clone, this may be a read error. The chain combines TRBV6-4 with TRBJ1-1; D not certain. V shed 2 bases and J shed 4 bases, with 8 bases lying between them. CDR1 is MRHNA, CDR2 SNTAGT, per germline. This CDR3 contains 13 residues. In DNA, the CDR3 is TGTGCCAGCAGTGACGGGGTTGGCACTGAAGCTTTCTTT. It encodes CASSDGVGTEAFF.

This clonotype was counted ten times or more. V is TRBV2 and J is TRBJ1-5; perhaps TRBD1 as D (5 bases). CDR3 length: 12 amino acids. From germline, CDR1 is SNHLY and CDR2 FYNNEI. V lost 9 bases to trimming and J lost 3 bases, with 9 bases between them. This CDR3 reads CASSGANQPQHF. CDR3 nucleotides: TGTGCCAGTTCCGGGGCCAATCAGCCCCAGCATTTT.

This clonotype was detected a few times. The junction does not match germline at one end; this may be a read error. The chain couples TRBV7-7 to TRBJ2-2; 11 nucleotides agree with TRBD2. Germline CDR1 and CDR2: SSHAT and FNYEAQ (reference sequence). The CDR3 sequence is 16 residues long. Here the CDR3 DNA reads TGTGCTAGCAGCCCCTCGGTACTAGCGGGAGCGGGGGAGCTGTTTTTT. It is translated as CASSPSVLAGAGELFF.